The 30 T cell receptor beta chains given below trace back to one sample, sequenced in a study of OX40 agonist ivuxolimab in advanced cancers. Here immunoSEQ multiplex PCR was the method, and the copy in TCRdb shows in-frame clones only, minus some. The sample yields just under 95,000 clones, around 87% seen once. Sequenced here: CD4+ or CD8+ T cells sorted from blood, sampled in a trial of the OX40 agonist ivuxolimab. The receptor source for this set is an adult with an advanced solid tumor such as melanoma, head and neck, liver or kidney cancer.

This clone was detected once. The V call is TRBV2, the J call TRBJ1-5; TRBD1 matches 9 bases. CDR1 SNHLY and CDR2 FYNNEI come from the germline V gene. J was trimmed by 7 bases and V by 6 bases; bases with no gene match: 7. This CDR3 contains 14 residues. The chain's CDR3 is CASRTGQGGQPQHF. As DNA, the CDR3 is TGTGCCAGCAGGACGGGACAGGGTGGCCAGCCCCAGCATTTT.

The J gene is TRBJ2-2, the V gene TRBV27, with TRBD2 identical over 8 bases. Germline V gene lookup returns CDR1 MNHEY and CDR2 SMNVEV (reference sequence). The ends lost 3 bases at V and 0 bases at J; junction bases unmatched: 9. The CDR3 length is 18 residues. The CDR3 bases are TGTGCCAGCAGTTTTGGTCTTGGACTAGCAGCGAACACCGGGGAGCTGTTTTTT. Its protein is CASSFGLGLAANTGELFF.

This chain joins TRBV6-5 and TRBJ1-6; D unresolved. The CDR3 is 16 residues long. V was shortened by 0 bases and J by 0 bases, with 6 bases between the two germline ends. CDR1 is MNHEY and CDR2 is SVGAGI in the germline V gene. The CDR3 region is CASSYSRGSYNSPLHF. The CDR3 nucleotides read TGTGCCAGCAGTTACTCGCGAGGCTCCTATAATTCACCCCTCCACTTT.

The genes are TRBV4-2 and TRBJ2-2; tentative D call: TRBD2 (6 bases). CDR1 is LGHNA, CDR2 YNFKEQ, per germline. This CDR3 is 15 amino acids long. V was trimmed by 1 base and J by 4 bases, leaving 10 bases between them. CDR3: CASSQARGTTGELFF. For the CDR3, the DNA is TGTGCCAGCAGCCAAGCGCGGGGTACCACCGGGGAGCTGTTTTTT.

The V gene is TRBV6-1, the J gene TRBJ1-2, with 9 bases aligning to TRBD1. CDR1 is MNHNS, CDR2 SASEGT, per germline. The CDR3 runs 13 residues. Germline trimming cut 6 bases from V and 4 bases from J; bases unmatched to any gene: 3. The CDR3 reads CASRPTGGYGYTF. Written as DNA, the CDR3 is TGTGCCAGCAGACCGACAGGGGGCTATGGCTACACCTTC.

The CDR3 region has the DNA TGTGCCAGCAGTTTAAAACCCCGGGGGAGTACAGATACGCAGTATTTT. Protein: CASSLKPRGSTDTQYF. J is TRBJ2-3 and V is TRBV27; a possible D gene is TRBD2 (6 bases). Germline V gives CDR1 MNHEY, CDR2 SMNVEV (reference sequence). Trimming cost V 2 bases and J 3 bases, with 15 bases left between them. The CDR3 spans 16 residues.

The CDR3 loop reads CASSLAAGGPTDTQYF. The CDR3 DNA reads TGTGCCAGCAGCTTAGCAGCGGGGGGACCCACAGATACGCAGTATTTT. This chain joins TRBV13 and TRBJ2-3; 9 positions match TRBD2. Germline values: CDR1 PRHDT, CDR2 FYEKMQ (reference sequence). The CDR3 has 16 amino acids. Trimming took 1 base from V and 2 from J; bases not matched to a gene: 4.

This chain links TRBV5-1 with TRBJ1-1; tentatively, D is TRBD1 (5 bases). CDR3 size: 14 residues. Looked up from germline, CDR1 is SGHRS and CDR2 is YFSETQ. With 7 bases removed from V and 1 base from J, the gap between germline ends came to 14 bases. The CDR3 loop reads CASRRSTGNTEAFF. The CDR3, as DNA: TGCGCCAGCCGTAGGTCTACAGGGAACACTGAAGCTTTCTTT.

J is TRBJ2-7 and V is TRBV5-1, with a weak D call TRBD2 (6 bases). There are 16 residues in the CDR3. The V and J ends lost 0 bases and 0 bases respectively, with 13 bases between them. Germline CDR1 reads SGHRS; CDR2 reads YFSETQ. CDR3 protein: CASSLEGTGLSYEQYF. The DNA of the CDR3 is TGCGCCAGCAGCTTGGAAGGGACGGGACTCTCCTACGAGCAGTACTTC.

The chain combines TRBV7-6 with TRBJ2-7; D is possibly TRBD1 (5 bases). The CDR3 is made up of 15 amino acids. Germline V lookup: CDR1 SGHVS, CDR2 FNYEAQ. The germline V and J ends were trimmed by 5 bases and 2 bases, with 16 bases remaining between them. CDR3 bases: TGTGCCAGCAGCCCCGGGTCAGGGTCGACCTACGAGCAGTACTTC. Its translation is CASSPGSGSTYEQYF.

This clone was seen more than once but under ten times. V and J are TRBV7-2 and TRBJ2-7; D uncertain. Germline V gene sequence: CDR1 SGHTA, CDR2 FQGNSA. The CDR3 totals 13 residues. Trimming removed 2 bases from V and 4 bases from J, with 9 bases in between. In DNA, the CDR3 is TGTGCCAGCAGCTTAATTGCGCAGTACGAGCAGTACTTC. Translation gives CASSLIAQYEQYF. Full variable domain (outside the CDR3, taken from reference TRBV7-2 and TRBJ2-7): GAGVSQSPSNKVTEKGKDVELRCDPISGHTALYWYRQSLGQGLEFLIYFQGNSAPDKSGLPSDRFSAERTGGSVSTLTIQRTQQEDSAVYLCASSLIAQYEQYFGPGTRLTVT.

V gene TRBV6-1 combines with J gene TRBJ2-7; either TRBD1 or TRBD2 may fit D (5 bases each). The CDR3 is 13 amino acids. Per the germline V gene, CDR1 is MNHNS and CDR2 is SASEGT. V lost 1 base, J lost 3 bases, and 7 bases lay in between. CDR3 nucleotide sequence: TGTGCCAGCAGTGAAGGGGGGAACTACGAGCAGTACTTC. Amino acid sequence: CASSEGGNYEQYF.

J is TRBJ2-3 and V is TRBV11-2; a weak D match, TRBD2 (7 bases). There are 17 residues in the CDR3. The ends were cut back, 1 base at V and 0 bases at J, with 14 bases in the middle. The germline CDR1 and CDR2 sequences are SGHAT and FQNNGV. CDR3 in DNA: TGTGCCAGCAGCTTAGCTTGGGGGGGCCCTAGCACAGATACGCAGTATTTT. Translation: CASSLAWGGPSTDTQYF. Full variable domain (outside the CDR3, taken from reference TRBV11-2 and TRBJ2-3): EAGVAQSPRYKIIEKRQSVAFWCNPISGHATLYWYQQILGQGPKLLIQFQNNGVVDDSQLPKDRFSAERLKGVDSTLKIQPAKLEDSAVYLCASSLAWGGPSTDTQYFGPGTRLTVL.

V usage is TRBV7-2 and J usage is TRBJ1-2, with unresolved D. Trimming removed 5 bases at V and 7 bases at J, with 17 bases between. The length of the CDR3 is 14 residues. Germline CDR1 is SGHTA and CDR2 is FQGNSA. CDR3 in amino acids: CASSRALIPTGYTF. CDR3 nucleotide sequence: TGTGCCAGCAGCCGGGCCCTTATCCCGACTGGCTACACCTTC. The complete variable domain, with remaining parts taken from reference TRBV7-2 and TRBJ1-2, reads GAGVSQSPSNKVTEKGKDVELRCDPISGHTALYWYRQSLGQGLEFLIYFQGNSAPDKSGLPSDRFSAERTGGSVSTLTIQRTQQEDSAVYLCASSRALIPTGYTFGSGTRLTVV.

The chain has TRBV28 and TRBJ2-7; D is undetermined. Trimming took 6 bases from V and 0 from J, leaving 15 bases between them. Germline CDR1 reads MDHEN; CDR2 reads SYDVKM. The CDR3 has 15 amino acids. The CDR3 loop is CASSSKGPSSYEQYF. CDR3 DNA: TGTGCCAGCAGCTCTAAAGGTCCAAGCTCCTACGAGCAGTACTTC.

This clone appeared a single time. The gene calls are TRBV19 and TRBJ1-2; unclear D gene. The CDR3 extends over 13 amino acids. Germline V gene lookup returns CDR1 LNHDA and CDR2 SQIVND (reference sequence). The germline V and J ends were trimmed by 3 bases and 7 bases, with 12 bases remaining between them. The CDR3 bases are TGTGCCAGTAGTATTGGTGCGGGGAGTGGCTACACCTTC. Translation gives CASSIGAGSGYTF.

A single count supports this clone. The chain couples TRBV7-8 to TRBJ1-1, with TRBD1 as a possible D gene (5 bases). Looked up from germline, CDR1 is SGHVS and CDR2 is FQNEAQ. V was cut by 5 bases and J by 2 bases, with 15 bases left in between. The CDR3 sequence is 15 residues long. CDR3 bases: TGTGCCAGCAGCAACACTCGGGGACTCAACACTGAAGCTTTCTTT. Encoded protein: CASSNTRGLNTEAFF.

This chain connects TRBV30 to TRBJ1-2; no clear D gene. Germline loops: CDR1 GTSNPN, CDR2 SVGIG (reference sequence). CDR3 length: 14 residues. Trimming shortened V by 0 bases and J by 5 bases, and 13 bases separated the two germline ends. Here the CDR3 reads CAWSVQISLYGYTF. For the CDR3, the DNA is TGTGCCTGGAGTGTACAGATTTCTCTTTATGGCTACACCTTC.

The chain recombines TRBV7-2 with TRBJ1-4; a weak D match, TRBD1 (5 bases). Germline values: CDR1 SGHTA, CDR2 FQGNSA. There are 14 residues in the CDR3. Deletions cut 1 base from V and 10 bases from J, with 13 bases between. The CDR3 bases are TGTGCCAGCAGCTTAGGACCGGGTGGGGGAAAACTGTTTTTT. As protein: CASSLGPGGGKLFF.

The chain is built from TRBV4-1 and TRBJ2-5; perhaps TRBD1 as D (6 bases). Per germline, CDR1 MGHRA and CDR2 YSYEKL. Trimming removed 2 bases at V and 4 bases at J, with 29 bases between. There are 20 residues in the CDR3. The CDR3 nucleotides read TGCGCCAGCAGCCAAATTGGCTTGGCCTCAAACAGGGCTCAGGGAGAGACCCAGTACTTC. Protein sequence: CASSQIGLASNRAQGETQYF.

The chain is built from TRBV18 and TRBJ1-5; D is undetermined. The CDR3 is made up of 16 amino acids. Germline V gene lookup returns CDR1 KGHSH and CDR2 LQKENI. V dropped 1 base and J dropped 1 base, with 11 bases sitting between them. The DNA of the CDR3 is TGTGCCAGCTCACCACTGAGGGATCGAAGCAATCAGCCCCAGCATTTT. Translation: CASSPLRDRSNQPQHF.

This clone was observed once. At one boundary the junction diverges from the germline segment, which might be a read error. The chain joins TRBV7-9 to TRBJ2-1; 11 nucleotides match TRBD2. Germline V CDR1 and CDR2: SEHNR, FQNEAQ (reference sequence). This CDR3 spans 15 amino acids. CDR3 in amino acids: CASRLAGGFYNEQFF. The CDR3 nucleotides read TGTGCCAGCAGATTAGCGGGGGGGTTCTACAATGAGCAGTTCTTC.

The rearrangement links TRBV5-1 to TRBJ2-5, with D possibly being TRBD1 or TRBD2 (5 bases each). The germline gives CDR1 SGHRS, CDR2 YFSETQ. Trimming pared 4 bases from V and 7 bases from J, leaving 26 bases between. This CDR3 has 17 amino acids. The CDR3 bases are TGCGCCAGCAGCCAATACACGGTCGGGACGCCACGGGGGACCCAGTACTTC. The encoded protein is CASSQYTVGTPRGTQYF.

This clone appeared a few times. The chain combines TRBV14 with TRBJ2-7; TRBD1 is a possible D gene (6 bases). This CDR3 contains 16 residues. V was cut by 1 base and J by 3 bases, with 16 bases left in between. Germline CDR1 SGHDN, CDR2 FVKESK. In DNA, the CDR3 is TGTGCCAGCAGCCAAGGGGGCTTACAGGGCGACTACGAGCAGTACTTC. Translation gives CASSQGGLQGDYEQYF.

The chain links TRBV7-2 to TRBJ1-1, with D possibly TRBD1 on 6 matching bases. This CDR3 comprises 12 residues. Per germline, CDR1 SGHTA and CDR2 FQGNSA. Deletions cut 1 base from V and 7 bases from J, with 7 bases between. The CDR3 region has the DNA TGTGCCAGCAGCTTAGGCAGGGGTGAAGCTTTCTTT. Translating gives CASSLGRGEAFF.

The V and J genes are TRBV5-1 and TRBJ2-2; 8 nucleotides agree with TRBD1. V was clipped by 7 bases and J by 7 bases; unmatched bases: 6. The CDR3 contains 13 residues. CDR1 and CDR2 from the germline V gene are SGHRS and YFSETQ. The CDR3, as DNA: TGCGCCAGCTGGGACAGGATAAACGGGGAGCTGTTTTTT. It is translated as CASWDRINGELFF. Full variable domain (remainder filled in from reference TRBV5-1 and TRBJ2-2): KAGVTQTPRYLIKTRGQQVTLSCSPISGHRSVSWYQQTPGQGLQFLFEYFSETQRNKGNFPGRFSGRQFSNSRSEMNVSTLELGDSALYLCASWDRINGELFFGEGSRLTVL.

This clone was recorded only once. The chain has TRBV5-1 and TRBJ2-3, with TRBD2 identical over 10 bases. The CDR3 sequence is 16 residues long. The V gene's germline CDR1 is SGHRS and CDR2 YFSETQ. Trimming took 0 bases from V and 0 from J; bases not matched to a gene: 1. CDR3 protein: CASSLELAGSTDTQYF. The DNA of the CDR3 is TGCGCCAGCAGCTTGGAACTAGCGGGGAGCACAGATACGCAGTATTTT.

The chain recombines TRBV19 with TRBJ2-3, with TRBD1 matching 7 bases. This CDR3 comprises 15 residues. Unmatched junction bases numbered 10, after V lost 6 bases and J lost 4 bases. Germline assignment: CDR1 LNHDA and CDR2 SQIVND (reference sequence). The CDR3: CASSLTGSSADTQYF. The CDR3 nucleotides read TGTGCCAGTAGCCTGACAGGGAGTAGCGCAGATACGCAGTATTTT.

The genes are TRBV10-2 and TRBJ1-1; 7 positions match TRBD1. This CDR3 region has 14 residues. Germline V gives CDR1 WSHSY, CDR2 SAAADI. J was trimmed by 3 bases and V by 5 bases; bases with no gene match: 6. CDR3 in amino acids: CASSRRGRDTEAFF. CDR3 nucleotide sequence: TGCGCCAGCAGTAGGAGGGGGCGTGACACTGAAGCTTTCTTT.

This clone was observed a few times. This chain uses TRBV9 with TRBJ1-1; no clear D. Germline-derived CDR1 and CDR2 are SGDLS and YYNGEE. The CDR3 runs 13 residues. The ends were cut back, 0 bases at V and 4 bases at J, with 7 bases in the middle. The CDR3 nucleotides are TGTGCCAGCAGCGTAGGGTATCGCACTGAAGCTTTCTTT. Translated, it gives CASSVGYRTEAFF. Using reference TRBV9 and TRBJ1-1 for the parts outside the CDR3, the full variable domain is DSGVTQTPKHLITATGQRVTLRCSPRSGDLSVYWYQQSLDQGLQFLIQYYNGEERAKGNILERFSAQQFPDLHSELNLSSLELGDSALYFCASSVGYRTEAFFGQGTRLTVV.